Presented here are 21 T cell receptor beta chains from one specimen sequenced in a study of blood T cell repertoires in COVID-19. Libraries were prepared by immunoSEQ multiplex PCR; TCRdb keeps only in-frame clonotypes and omits some of them. The profile shows under 150,000 clones, over 75% of them singletons. Specimen: peripheral blood. These TCRs come from an elderly man with acute or convalescent COVID-19.

The CDR3 is CASSSRGGQGEQFF. In nucleotides, the CDR3 is TGTGCCAGCAGCTCACGGGGGGGCCAGGGCGAGCAGTTCTTC. This sequence joins TRBV3-1 (or the pseudogene TRBV3-2) and TRBJ2-1; 8 bases map to TRBD2. This CDR3 contains 14 residues. CDR1 LGHDT and CDR2 YNNKEL come from the germline V gene (reference sequence). V shed 5 bases, J shed 10 bases, and the junction held 10 bases outside the gene matches.

The chain carries TRBV5-1 and TRBJ2-1; 7 bases are shared with TRBD2. The CDR3 runs 15 residues. V gave up 1 base and J gave up 5 bases; unmatched junction bases: 6. The germline V gene encodes CDR1 SGHRS and CDR2 YFSETQ. The CDR3 sequence: CASSLLASGNNEQFF. CDR3 sequence (DNA): TGCGCCAGCAGCTTGCTTGCTAGCGGCAACAATGAGCAGTTCTTC.

The chain recombines TRBV7-2 with TRBJ2-3, with 10 bases lining up with TRBD2. This CDR3 contains 16 residues. The J segment lost 3 bases and the V segment lost 4 bases, leaving 7 bases of the junction unmatched. Germline V gives CDR1 SGHTA, CDR2 FQGNSA. Here the CDR3 reads CASSSRLAGKTDTQYF. The DNA of the CDR3 is TGTGCCAGCAGCTCCCGACTAGCGGGCAAGACAGATACGCAGTATTTT.

The chain recombines TRBV18 with TRBJ1-1; tentative D call: TRBD1 (6 bases). The V end lost 2 bases, the J end lost 8 bases, and 9 bases lay between the germline ends. This CDR3 is built from 12 residues. Germline V lookup: CDR1 KGHSH, CDR2 LQKENI. The CDR3: CASSPGQIEAFF. In DNA, the CDR3 is TGTGCCAGCTCACCAGGACAGATAGAAGCTTTCTTT.

The V and J genes are TRBV2 and TRBJ1-2; D unclear. The CDR3 is 12 amino acids. Germline values: CDR1 SNHLY, CDR2 FYNNEI. V dropped 8 bases and J dropped 4 bases, with 11 bases sitting between them. The CDR3 nucleotides read TGTGCCAGCGAGCAGGATTTCTATGGCTACACCTTC. It encodes CASEQDFYGYTF.

The rearrangement joins TRBV30 to TRBJ2-5, with TRBD1 as a possible D gene (5 bases). The CDR3 length is 15 residues. V lost 1 base and J 5 bases, leaving 17 bases between the germline ends. Per the germline V gene, CDR1 is GTSNPN and CDR2 is SVGIG (reference sequence). This CDR3 reads CAWSDGAALRETQYF. The CDR3, as DNA: TGTGCCTGGAGTGATGGGGCGGCCTTGCGGGAGACCCAGTACTTC.

J is TRBJ2-3 and V is TRBV15, with 7 bases fitting TRBD1. V lost 3 bases to trimming and J lost 4 bases; unmatched junction nucleotides: 13. Germline V gene data show CDR1 as LNHNV and CDR2 as YYDKDF (reference sequence). This CDR3 is 17 amino acids long. The CDR3 sequence is CATSSFPGQGVSDTQYF. The CDR3 DNA reads as TGTGCCACCAGCAGTTTCCCCGGGCAGGGGGTGTCAGATACGCAGTATTTT.

V usage is TRBV5-1 and J usage is TRBJ2-1, with D possibly being TRBD1 (6 bases). Per germline, CDR1 SGHRS and CDR2 YFSETQ. The V and J ends lost 5 bases and 1 base respectively, with 19 bases between them. The CDR3 extends over 17 amino acids. CDR3 region: CASSLQARGGSYNEQFF. For the CDR3, the DNA is TGCGCCAGCAGTCTCCAGGCACGAGGGGGATCCTACAATGAGCAGTTCTTC.

This clone was observed a few times. In DNA form, the CDR3 reads TGCGCCAGCAGCTTGGATGCGGGGCCTGGCTACGAGCAGTACTTC. It translates to CASSLDAGPGYEQYF. J is TRBJ2-7 and V is TRBV5-1; TRBD2 might be the D (6 bases). The germline CDR1 and CDR2 sequences are SGHRS and YFSETQ. V was cut by 0 bases and J by 3 bases, with 13 bases left in between. This CDR3 has 15 residues.

V usage is TRBV6-4 and J usage is TRBJ1-3; TRBD1 aligns across 11 bases. The J segment lost 3 bases and the V segment lost 6 bases, leaving 4 bases of the junction unmatched. Germline V CDR1 and CDR2: MRHNA, SNTAGT. This CDR3 is built from 15 residues. The CDR3 sequence: CASRDRGRFGNTIYF. DNA of the CDR3: TGTGCCAGCAGGGACAGGGGGCGATTTGGAAACACCATATATTTT.

The V call is TRBV19, the J call TRBJ2-1; 14 positions agree with TRBD2. CDR3 length: 14 amino acids. With V trimmed by 6 bases and J by 7 bases, 2 bases remained unmatched. Germline V gene sequence: CDR1 LNHDA, CDR2 SQIVND (reference sequence). The CDR3 nucleotides are TGTGCCAGTAGGGGACTAGCGGGAGAGAATGAGCAGTTCTTC. This translates into CASRGLAGENEQFF.

This clone was counted a few times. The rearrangement links TRBV30 to TRBJ1-3; weak D call: TRBD1 (5 bases). The germline gives CDR1 GTSNPN, CDR2 SVGIG (reference sequence). Deletions cut 1 base from V and 0 bases from J, with 10 bases between. There are 15 residues in the CDR3. CDR3 nucleotides: TGTGCCTGGAGTGGGGGGACTTTCTCTGGAAACACCATATATTTT. Its protein product is CAWSGGTFSGNTIYF.

The CDR3 protein is CASRGTSGHYNEQFF. The CDR3 DNA reads TGTGCCAGCAGGGGGACTAGCGGACACTACAATGAGCAGTTCTTC. The chain joins TRBV7-2 to TRBJ2-1, with 11 bases identical to TRBD2. The V and J ends lost 6 bases and 3 bases, in that order; junction bases with no gene match: 4. Germline V CDR1 and CDR2: SGHTA, FQGNSA. The CDR3 spans 15 residues.

This chain links TRBV7-2 with TRBJ2-1; D unresolved. Germline loops: CDR1 SGHTA, CDR2 FQGNSA. Trimming removed 1 base at V and 0 bases at J, with 13 bases between. CDR3 size: 17 residues. This CDR3 reads CASSLVASMGSYNEQFF. The CDR3 DNA reads as TGTGCCAGCAGCTTAGTGGCTAGTATGGGCTCCTACAATGAGCAGTTCTTC.

V and J are TRBV24-1 and TRBJ2-7, with 10 nucleotides matching TRBD2. V lost 5 bases and J lost 3; bases outside the gene matches: 6. From germline, CDR1 is KGHDR and CDR2 SFDVKD. This CDR3 has 15 residues. The CDR3 here is CATSGGLAPYYEQYF. CDR3 DNA: TGTGCCACCAGTGGGGGACTAGCGCCTTACTACGAGCAGTACTTC.

The chain is built from TRBV7-6 and TRBJ2-7; 13 nucleotides align to TRBD2. The CDR3 spans 16 residues. The germline gives CDR1 SGHVS, CDR2 FNYEAQ. With V trimmed by 5 bases and J by 0 bases, 4 bases remained unmatched. The DNA of the CDR3 is TGTGCCAGCAGCCTAGGGACTAGCGGGGACTCCTACGAGCAGTACTTC. This translates into CASSLGTSGDSYEQYF.

The CDR3, as DNA: TGTGCCAGCAGTTTGCTCTCCGGGGGGACCGGGGAGCTGTTTTTT. Translation: CASSLLSGGTGELFF. J is TRBJ2-2 and V is TRBV28; 7 nucleotides align to TRBD2. The CDR3 is 15 amino acids. The trim removed 3 bases at V and 5 bases at J, leaving 6 bases unmatched. Germline lookup yields CDR1 MDHEN and CDR2 SYDVKM.

The chain joins TRBV18 to TRBJ2-5, with D unresolved. The CDR3 spans 13 residues. Germline V gene lookup returns CDR1 KGHSH and CDR2 LQKENI. Trimming removed 5 bases at V and 1 base at J, with 8 bases between. The CDR3 sequence is CASSSTLQETQYF. In nucleotides, the CDR3 is TGTGCCAGCTCATCCACTCTCCAAGAGACCCAGTACTTC.

The rearrangement uses TRBV7-2 and TRBJ1-1; the D is unclear. CDR3 length equals 13 residues. V was clipped by 4 bases and J by 0 bases, with 6 bases between them. Germline CDR1 SGHTA, CDR2 FQGNSA. CDR3 protein: CASSSEVNTEAFF. As DNA, the CDR3 is TGTGCCAGCAGCTCGGAGGTGAACACTGAAGCTTTCTTT.

The chain uses TRBV7-2 and TRBJ2-5; possibly TRBD1 for D (6 bases). The CDR3 is 14 amino acids. The V and J ends lost 5 bases and 1 base respectively, with 11 bases between them. Germline values: CDR1 SGHTA, CDR2 FQGNSA. CDR3 coding DNA: TGTGCCAGCAGCCCAGGGGTCCGCCAAGAGACCCAGTACTTC. Translation: CASSPGVRQETQYF.

A few counts support this clone. This chain joins TRBV3-1 (or the pseudogene TRBV3-2) and TRBJ1-1, with 8 bases matching TRBD1. Losses at the gene ends were 6 bases for V and 4 bases for J; bases not matched to a gene: 4. Germline V gene lookup returns CDR1 LGHDT and CDR2 YNNKEL (reference sequence). The CDR3 is made up of 13 amino acids. CDR3 DNA sequence: TGTGCCAGCAGGGGGACAGGAATCACTGAAGCTTTCTTT. Its translation: CASRGTGITEAFF.